The rows below give T cell receptor beta chains drawn from one sample of a study of blood T cell repertoires in COVID-19. Libraries were prepared by immunoSEQ multiplex PCR; TCRdb keeps only in-frame clonotypes and omits some of them. The table records under 200,000 clones, roughly 83% of them present only once. Sequencing was done on a sample of peripheral blood. The receptor source for this set is a woman in her fifties or sixties with acute or convalescent COVID-19. Each CDR3 is given with its conserved first and last residue. Each record gives: V gene, J gene, CDR3 protein.

v_gene: TRBV9; j_gene: TRBJ1-3; CDR3aa: CASSETVYSGNTIYF
v_gene: TRBV2; j_gene: TRBJ1-3; CDR3aa: CASSSAGVSGNTIYF
v_gene: TRBV4-1; j_gene: TRBJ1-1; CDR3aa: CASSPYGQLNTEAFF
v_gene: TRBV6-4; j_gene: TRBJ2-3; CDR3aa: CASSDETGGTDTQYF
v_gene: TRBV7-7; j_gene: TRBJ2-7; CDR3aa: CASSLRTGGLEQYF
v_gene: TRBV7-3; j_gene: TRBJ1-2; CDR3aa: CASNNGQLSNYGYTF
v_gene: TRBV6-2/TRBV6-3; j_gene: TRBJ2-7; CDR3aa: CASSDVGRGQSYEQYF
v_gene: TRBV15; j_gene: TRBJ1-5; CDR3aa: CATSRRDSNQPQHF
v_gene: TRBV19; j_gene: TRBJ1-2; CDR3aa: CASSIRGFNYGYTF
v_gene: TRBV11-2; j_gene: TRBJ2-5; CDR3aa: CASSLAFGGALQETQYF
v_gene: TRBV29-1; j_gene: TRBJ2-7; CDR3aa: CSVPGVYEQYF
v_gene: TRBV19; j_gene: TRBJ2-3; CDR3aa: CASSSLAGGTTDTQYF
v_gene: TRBV2; j_gene: TRBJ2-5; CDR3aa: CASSAGGRGETQYF
v_gene: TRBV7-3; j_gene: TRBJ1-5; CDR3aa: CASSPNSNQPQHF
v_gene: TRBV29-1; j_gene: TRBJ1-5; CDR3aa: CSVVVGEVNQPQHF
v_gene: TRBV4-3; j_gene: TRBJ1-2; CDR3aa: CASSQDGTVGYTF
v_gene: TRBV12-5; j_gene: TRBJ2-4; CDR3aa: CASGSSRLKNIQYF
v_gene: TRBV9; j_gene: TRBJ2-5; CDR3aa: CASSVAGGALGQETQYF
v_gene: TRBV7-3; j_gene: TRBJ2-1; CDR3aa: CASSNGQKHNEQFF
v_gene: TRBV7-2; j_gene: TRBJ2-5; CDR3aa: CASSLVVTQEETQYF
v_gene: TRBV2; j_gene: TRBJ1-5; CDR3aa: CASSEVWVWDRVNGSNQPQHF
v_gene: TRBV28; j_gene: TRBJ2-7; CDR3aa: CASSFYQAYEQYF
v_gene: TRBV5-4; j_gene: TRBJ2-5; CDR3aa: CASSVQGAGETQYF
v_gene: TRBV6-2/TRBV6-3; j_gene: TRBJ2-1; CDR3aa: CASSQQGVGNEQFF
v_gene: TRBV4-1; j_gene: TRBJ2-3; CDR3aa: CASSQLAASTDTQYF
v_gene: TRBV5-8; j_gene: TRBJ2-1; CDR3aa: CASSLPGGPKDNEQFF
v_gene: TRBV5-4; j_gene: TRBJ1-3; CDR3aa: CASSPGTGYLSGNTIYF
v_gene: TRBV7-8; j_gene: TRBJ1-6; CDR3aa: CASSLSTVSPLHF
v_gene: TRBV9; j_gene: TRBJ1-2; CDR3aa: CASSVVPGADYGYTF
v_gene: TRBV7-9; j_gene: TRBJ2-7; CDR3aa: CASSLAAGAEQYF
v_gene: TRBV14; j_gene: TRBJ2-7; CDR3aa: CASSLTGYEQYF
v_gene: TRBV7-2; j_gene: TRBJ1-5; CDR3aa: CASSTQGAHSNQPQHF
v_gene: TRBV19; j_gene: TRBJ1-5; CDR3aa: CASRGFGAGINNQPQHF
v_gene: TRBV4-3; j_gene: TRBJ1-2; CDR3aa: CASSQEGHPNYGYTF
v_gene: TRBV2; j_gene: TRBJ2-5; CDR3aa: CASMVAGKTQETQYF
v_gene: TRBV19; j_gene: TRBJ2-1; CDR3aa: CASKAGLNEQFF
v_gene: TRBV7-3; j_gene: TRBJ2-3; CDR3aa: CASTVGGAADTQYF
v_gene: TRBV4-1; j_gene: TRBJ2-7; CDR3aa: CASSQGVWRGTSYEQYF
v_gene: TRBV2; j_gene: TRBJ2-4; CDR3aa: CASSEGGAKNIQYF
v_gene: TRBV2; j_gene: TRBJ2-6; CDR3aa: CASEGGAGANVLTF